These T cell receptor beta chains were read from a single sample in a study of Ad26.COV2.S vaccination and SARS-CoV-2 variants. The assay was immunoSEQ multiplex PCR, and TCRdb's table has in-frame clones only and misses some. The sample includes 350,000 to 500,000 clones, about 90% of them seen just once. The starting material was peripheral blood, obtained in a trial of Ad26.COV2.S vaccine versus placebo. Every receptor here comes from a person between 18 and 59 years old who received the Ad26.COV2.S COVID-19 vaccine or a placebo. Each CDR3 is given with its conserved first and last residue. D genes are given only for firm matches. Only some rows state a clone size, as once, few, many or a class for expanded clones.

d_call	clone_size	j_call	v_call	cdr3_nt	cdr3_aa
NA	few	TRBJ2-7	TRBV18	TGTGCCAGCTCATCAACCGGGACAACTTACGAGCAGTACTTC	CASSSTGTTYEQYF
NA	NA	TRBJ2-5	TRBV7-9	TGTGCCAGCAGCGGACGCGTACAGGCACAAGAGACCCAGTACTTC	CASSGRVQAQETQYF
NA	NA	TRBJ1-2	TRBV4-2	TGTGCCAGCAGCCAAGTTCCCGCTAACTATGGCTACACCTTC	CASSQVPANYGYTF
TRBD2	NA	TRBJ2-7	TRBV3-1/TRBV3-2	TGTGCCAGCAGCCAACTTAGCGGGAGGGCCCCCTACGAGCAGTACTTC	CASSQLSGRAPYEQYF
TRBD1	NA	TRBJ1-1	TRBV2	TGTGCCAGCAGCCTGGACAGGGATGACACTGAAGCTTTCTTT	CASSLDRDDTEAFF
NA	NA	TRBJ2-3	TRBV20-1	TGCAGTGCAAGTCGAGGAGCCGGTTCCACAGATACGCAGTATTTT	CSASRGAGSTDTQYF
TRBD1	NA	TRBJ2-4	TRBV28	TGTGCCAGCAGCACTCATATCCGGGACAGATTATTAGCCAAAAACATTCAGTACTTC	CASSTHIRDRLLAKNIQYF
NA	NA	TRBJ1-1	TRBV6-2/TRBV6-3	TGTGCCAGCAGTTACAGGCAGGGGCTTTTCACTGAAGCTTTCTTT	CASSYRQGLFTEAFF
TRBD2	NA	TRBJ2-7	TRBV7-9	TGTGCCAGCAGCTTAGGTCTAGCGGAGGGTCTCGAGCAGTACTTC	CASSLGLAEGLEQYF
TRBD2	NA	TRBJ2-2	TRBV6-4	TGTGCCAGCACCGCGCTCGCGGGAGTTACCGGGGAGCTGTTTTTT	CASTALAGVTGELFF
TRBD2	once	TRBJ2-7	TRBV4-2	TGTGCCAGCACCCGACTAGCGGGCCTAACCTACGAGCAGTACTTC	CASTRLAGLTYEQYF
TRBD2	NA	TRBJ2-5	TRBV27	TGTGCCAGCAGTTTGTCTAGCGGGAGGGCCCGTGAGACCCAGTACTTC	CASSLSSGRARETQYF
TRBD2	NA	TRBJ2-3	TRBV28	TGTGCCAGCAGCTCCCCTCTAGCGGGAAACACAGATACGCAGTATTTT	CASSSPLAGNTDTQYF
NA	NA	TRBJ2-5	TRBV5-6	TGTGCCAGCACCCCAATGGTCGGGGAAGAGACCCAGTACTTC	CASTPMVGEETQYF
NA	NA	TRBJ2-3	TRBV24-1	TGTGCCACCAGTGATTCCGGGAGAGTGAGAGATACGCAGTATTTT	CATSDSGRVRDTQYF
NA	NA	TRBJ1-2	TRBV7-2	TGTGCCAGCAGCTTAGCGGGGGGCTCCTATGGCTACACCTTC	CASSLAGGSYGYTF